The 20 T cell receptor beta chains in this list originate from one sample, sequenced in a study of shared clonotypes between healthy human individuals. Positive CCR7 selection of CD45RO-negative cells yielded the naive CD8 cells, and terminally differentiated effector memory CD45RA+ cells were excluded. Generated by immunoSEQ multiplex PCR, the TCRdb table keeps only in-frame clones and is missing some. The data show millions of clones, around 93% seen once. The sample consisted of naive CD8+ T cells from PBMCs. These receptors came from a man aged 18 to 30 in good health. Some clones in this sample may be carry-over from other donors' samples.

The J gene is TRBJ2-5, the V gene TRBV28; D remains ambiguous. Germline CDR1 is MDHEN and CDR2 is SYDVKM. The CDR3 sequence is 16 residues long. The germline V and J ends were trimmed by 6 bases and 0 bases, with 17 bases remaining between them. The CDR3 is CASRTDVSLYQETQYF. CDR3 coding DNA: TGTGCCAGCAGAACCGACGTCTCCCTGTACCAAGAGACCCAGTACTTC.

J is TRBJ2-1 and V is TRBV2; the D gene is possibly TRBD1 (5 bases). CDR1 and CDR2 (germline): SNHLY, FYNNEI. Trimming left V 2 bases short and J 0 bases short, with 14 bases between. This CDR3 contains 17 residues. CDR3 sequence: CASSEQTVSYSYNEQFF. DNA for the CDR3: TGTGCCAGCAGTGAACAGACAGTTTCCTACTCCTACAATGAGCAGTTCTTC. The whole variable domain, filled in from reference TRBV2 and TRBJ2-1, reads EPEVTQTPSHQVTQMGQEVILRCVPISNHLYFYWYRQILGQKVEFLVSFYNNEISEKSEIFDDQFSVERPDGSNFTLKIRSTKLEDSAMYFCASSEQTVSYSYNEQFFGPGTRLTVL.

The chain joins TRBV6-1 to TRBJ1-1; D not certain. The CDR3 extends over 15 amino acids. The germline CDR1 and CDR2 sequences are MNHNS and SASEGT. V was pared by 2 bases and J by 0 bases, with 10 bases between. CDR3 region: CASSEIGKMNTEAFF. In DNA form, the CDR3 reads TGTGCCAGCAGTGAAATCGGAAAAATGAACACTGAAGCTTTCTTT.

The chain combines TRBV11-3 with TRBJ2-1; the D call may be TRBD1 or TRBD2 (5 bases each). Looked up from germline, CDR1 is SGHNT and CDR2 is YENEEA. Trimming took off 2 bases at V and 2 bases at J, with 10 bases between the two ends. The CDR3 consists of 15 residues. Here the CDR3 reads CASSLWGSAYNEQFF. In DNA, the CDR3 is TGTGCCAGCAGCTTATGGGGGTCAGCCTACAATGAGCAGTTCTTC.

The chain joins TRBV2 to TRBJ2-3, with D maybe TRBD1 (5 bases). CDR3 length: 14 residues. V was cut by 5 bases and J by 2 bases, with 11 bases left in between. CDR1 and CDR2 from the germline V gene are SNHLY and FYNNEI. Here the CDR3 reads CASSPGINTDTQYF. The CDR3 bases are TGTGCCAGCAGTCCAGGGATAAACACAGATACGCAGTATTTT.

Comments on this clone: The sample holds other DNA sequences that translate to the same CDR3. The CDR3 DNA sequence: TGTGCCAGTAGTATAGATCCCGGCACTGAAGCTTTCTTT. Its protein is CASSIDPGTEAFF. This sequence joins TRBV19 and TRBJ1-1, with D unclear. V lost 0 bases and J 4 bases, leaving 6 bases between the germline ends. This CDR3 is 13 amino acids long. CDR1 is LNHDA and CDR2 is SQIVND in the germline V gene (reference sequence).

The J gene is TRBJ2-5, the V gene TRBV27; 9 bases are shared with TRBD1. The trim removed 5 bases at V and 4 bases at J, leaving 5 bases unmatched. CDR1 MNHEY and CDR2 SMNVEV come from the germline V gene (reference sequence). The CDR3 sequence is 14 residues long. The CDR3 region has the DNA TGTGCCAGCAGTCCAATGACAGGGGGAGAGACCCAGTACTTC. Its translation: CASSPMTGGETQYF.

The rearrangement links TRBV6-1 to TRBJ1-2, with 9 bases aligning to TRBD1. The CDR3 length is 11 residues. J lost 6 bases, V lost 9 bases, and 2 bases had no gene match. From germline, CDR1 is MNHNS and CDR2 SASEGT. CDR3 protein: CARGTGNGYTF. The CDR3 DNA follows: TGTGCCAGGGGGACAGGGAATGGCTACACCTTC.

CDR3 DNA sequence: TGTGCCAGCAGTCCCAACTCCTACGAGCAGTACTTC. Protein: CASSPNSYEQYF. The genes are TRBV7-6 and TRBJ2-7; D gene ambiguous. This CDR3 region has 12 residues. Trimming took off 6 bases at V and 0 bases at J, with 6 bases between the two ends. CDR1 is SGHVS and CDR2 is FNYEAQ in the germline V gene.

As concerns this clone: A much more abundant neighbour one base away suggests this may be a read error. The sample has other DNA sequences that encode this CDR3 too. V gene TRBV9 combines with J gene TRBJ1-5; D is unclear. The CDR3 extends over 14 amino acids. Germline-derived CDR1 and CDR2 are SGDLS and YYNGEE. V was trimmed by 0 bases and J by 1 base, leaving 5 bases between them. The CDR3 DNA reads as TGTGCCAGCAGCGTAGGGGAGAGCAATCAGCCCCAGCATTTT. Its translation: CASSVGESNQPQHF.

This clone was seen just once. Other DNA variants within this sample encode the same CDR3. The V and J genes are TRBV7-6 and TRBJ2-1; D may be TRBD1 or TRBD2 (6 bases each). Between the trimmed V and J ends, which lost 0 bases and 10 bases, there was a span of 7 bases. The CDR3 has 12 residues. Per the germline V gene, CDR1 is SGHVS and CDR2 is FNYEAQ. CDR3 sequence (DNA): TGTGCCAGCAGCTTAGCCGGGGGCGAGCAGTTCTTC. This gives the protein CASSLAGGEQFF. The whole variable domain, remainder taken from reference TRBV7-6 and TRBJ2-1, is GAGVSQSPRYKVTKRGQDVALRCDPISGHVSLYWYRQALGQGPEFLTYFNYEAQQDKSGLPNDRFSAERPEGSISTLTIQRTEQRDSAMYRCASSLAGGEQFFGPGTRLTVL.

This chain connects TRBV7-9 to TRBJ2-1; TRBD2 matches 9 bases. The germline CDR1 and CDR2 sequences are SEHNR and FQNEAQ (reference sequence). The length of the CDR3 is 16 residues. V shed 5 bases and J 3 bases; nucleotides not matched to a gene: 8. CDR3: CASSTPGLAFYNEQFF. The DNA for the CDR3 is TGTGCCAGCAGCACACCCGGACTAGCGTTCTACAATGAGCAGTTCTTC.

The V call is TRBV6-5, the J call TRBJ2-7; D might be TRBD1 (6 bases). The germline V gene encodes CDR1 MNHEY and CDR2 SVGAGI. The V gene lost 5 bases and the J gene lost 2 bases, with 16 bases spanning the gap. The CDR3 totals 15 residues. The CDR3 sequence: CASSPLGQWTYEQYF. The CDR3 nucleotides are TGTGCCAGCAGTCCCCTCGGACAGTGGACCTACGAGCAGTACTTC.

This clone was observed a handful of times. V usage is TRBV28 and J usage is TRBJ1-1; D not resolved. The CDR3 consists of 14 residues. V was shortened by 3 bases and J by 4 bases, with 12 bases between the two germline ends. CDR1 and CDR2 from the germline V gene are MDHEN and SYDVKM. DNA for the CDR3: TGTGCCAGCAGTTTCCCAGGTCGGGGCACTGAAGCTTTCTTT. Amino acids: CASSFPGRGTEAFF.

This clone turned up a few times. The genes are TRBV30 and TRBJ1-5; D not certain. V shed 0 bases and J shed 7 bases, with 13 bases lying between them. This CDR3 spans 14 amino acids. Per the germline V gene, CDR1 is GTSNPN and CDR2 is SVGIG (reference sequence). The CDR3 region has the DNA TGTGCCTGGAGTGTACTCGGCATTCCCCAGCCCCAGCATTTT. Translating gives CAWSVLGIPQPQHF.

This chain connects TRBV28 to TRBJ1-1, with D maybe TRBD1 (6 bases). CDR3 size: 14 residues. Germline values: CDR1 MDHEN, CDR2 SYDVKM. V was cut by 6 bases and J by 4 bases, with 15 bases left in between. The CDR3 reads CASSDSRGATEAFF. CDR3 DNA sequence: TGTGCCAGCAGCGATTCCCGGGGGGCCACTGAAGCTTTCTTT.

This rearrangement joins TRBV10-3 to TRBJ1-1; D perhaps matches TRBD1 (6 bases). CDR3 length: 16 residues. V gave up 0 bases and J gave up 8 bases, with 19 bases separating them. The germline V gene has CDR1 ENHRY and CDR2 SYGVKD. In DNA, the CDR3 is TGTGCCATCAGTGAGTCGAGGAGTTTTGTGGACAGAGAAGCTTTCTTT. Protein: CAISESRSFVDREAFF.

The V gene is TRBV5-8, the J gene TRBJ2-7, with D perhaps TRBD1 (5 bases). Germline loops: CDR1 SGHTS, CDR2 YDEGEE. The CDR3 consists of 14 residues. Between the trimmed V and J ends, which lost 1 base and 5 bases, there was a span of 13 bases. The CDR3 loop reads CASSLRTYPNEQYF. CDR3 DNA sequence: TGTGCCAGCAGCTTGAGGACATACCCTAACGAGCAGTACTTC.

The genes are TRBV2 and TRBJ1-3; D call uncertain. V was pared by 10 bases and J by 0 bases, with 13 bases between. Per the germline V gene, CDR1 is SNHLY and CDR2 is FYNNEI. CDR3 length equals 14 residues. CDR3 protein: CANQAPSSGNTIYF. For the CDR3, the DNA is TGTGCCAACCAAGCTCCGAGCTCTGGAAACACCATATATTTT.

V gene TRBV9 combines with J gene TRBJ2-1; 10 bases are a match to TRBD2. Germline assignment: CDR1 SGDLS and CDR2 YYNGEE. V gave up 3 bases and J gave up 2 bases; unmatched junction bases: 14. The CDR3 runs to 19 residues. CDR3 sequence reads: CASSAPLLLTSGAYNEQFF. Written as DNA, the CDR3 is TGTGCCAGCAGCGCTCCCCTTCTCCTTACTAGCGGGGCCTACAATGAGCAGTTCTTC. The variable domain in full, with the rest retrieved from reference TRBV9 and TRBJ2-1, is DSGVTQTPKHLITATGQRVTLRCSPRSGDLSVYWYQQSLDQGLQFLIQYYNGEERAKGNILERFSAQQFPDLHSELNLSSLELGDSALYFCASSAPLLLTSGAYNEQFFGPGTRLTVL.